These 31 T cell receptor beta chains share one sample of origin, sequenced in a study of CD8 T cells in ankylosing spondylitis. TCRdb called the 5' RACE reads again in MiXCR, with one record for every CDR3 protein. The sample has roughly 130,000 distinct CDR3 sequences, approximately 9.2% seen once. The specimen sequenced was synovial fluid, either unsorted or a sorted T cell fraction (not recorded which). These receptors all come from a male donor with ankylosing spondylitis.

The chain is built from TRBV5-1 and TRBJ2-3; D might be TRBD2 (5 bases). The CDR3 extends over 15 amino acids. Germline V lookup: CDR1 SGHRS, CDR2 YFSETQ. Trimming removed 4 bases from V and 6 bases from J, with 18 bases in between. The CDR3 sequence is CASSPGLADADTQYF. In DNA, the CDR3 is TGCGCCAGCAGCCCCGGACTGGCCGATGCGGATACGCAGTATTTT.

This clonotype was picked up many times. V usage is TRBV18 and J usage is TRBJ2-4; either TRBD1 or TRBD2 may supply D (6 bases each). The CDR3 sequence is 19 residues long. Trimming took 0 bases from V and 1 from J, leaving 19 bases between them. Germline assignment: CDR1 KGHSH and CDR2 LQKENI. CDR3 DNA: TGTGCCAGCTCACCACCGAGAGGACAGTTCGGGGGTGCCAAAAACATTCAGTACTTC. Protein product: CASSPPRGQFGGAKNIQYF.

The chain recombines TRBV20-1 with TRBJ2-7; 7 nucleotides agree with TRBD2. The CDR3 loop spans 14 amino acids. The V and J ends lost 0 bases and 4 bases, in that order; junction bases with no gene match: 6. Germline CDR1 DFQATT, CDR2 SNEGSKA (reference sequence). In DNA form, the CDR3 reads TGCAGTGCTAGAGATCCCCAGGGAGGGTACGAGCAGTACTTC. This sequence encodes CSARDPQGGYEQYF.

Only a few counts were recorded for this clonotype. The chain has TRBV27 and TRBJ2-7; 7 nucleotides line up with TRBD1. Germline CDR1 is MNHEY and CDR2 is SMNVEV (reference sequence). V gave up 6 bases and J gave up 2 bases; unmatched junction bases: 7. The CDR3 is 14 amino acids. DNA of the CDR3: TGTGCCAGCAGACTTCGCGACAGGGCCTACGAGCAGTACTTC. Amino acid sequence: CASRLRDRAYEQYF.

This clonotype has only a few counts. The CDR3: CSARSAEKLFF. CDR3 in DNA: TGCAGTGCTAGGTCGGCAGAAAAACTGTTTTTT. This chain uses TRBV20-1 with TRBJ1-4; no clear D gene. This CDR3 is built from 11 residues. Germline assignment: CDR1 DFQATT and CDR2 SNEGSKA (reference sequence). The V end was cut by 3 bases, the J end by 8 bases, with 7 bases between.

This clonotype was detected ten times or more. The chain joins TRBV10-3 to TRBJ1-4; D ambiguous. The CDR3 has 14 residues. Germline V gives CDR1 ENHRY, CDR2 SYGVKD. Deletions cut 6 bases from V and 0 bases from J, with 8 bases between. The CDR3 sequence: CAISNSATNEKLFF. The CDR3 DNA sequence: TGTGCCATCAGCAACAGCGCAACTAATGAAAAACTGTTTTTT.

CDR3 nucleotides: TGTGCCACCATCGGCGCCTACATGACAAGTAACACTGAAGCTTTCTTT. Amino acids: CATIGAYMTSNTEAFF. V gene TRBV19 combines with J gene TRBJ1-1; D gene uncertain. The germline gives CDR1 LNHDA, CDR2 SQIVND (reference sequence). Trimming took 10 bases from V and 2 from J, leaving 23 bases between them. The CDR3 totals 16 residues. Full variable domain (remainder filled in from reference TRBV19 and TRBJ1-1): DGGITQSPKYLFRKEGQNVTLSCEQNLNHDAMYWYRQDPGQGLRLIYYSQIVNDFQKGDIAEGYSVSREKKESFPLTVTSAQKNPTAFYLCATIGAYMTSNTEAFFGQGTRLTVV.

There are many counts of this clonotype. The rearrangement links TRBV18 to TRBJ1-1; TRBD1 is a possible D gene (6 bases). CDR1 and CDR2 (germline): KGHSH, LQKENI. This CDR3 comprises 15 residues. V shed 0 bases and J shed 5 bases, with 13 bases lying between them. The DNA for the CDR3 is TGTGCCAGCTCACCACCCGGCAGGGGAGGGACTGAAGCTTTCTTT. Its protein product is CASSPPGRGGTEAFF.

The table lists this clonotype with many counts. The rearrangement uses TRBV4-2 and TRBJ2-1, with 9 bases identical to TRBD2. Unmatched junction bases numbered 2, after V lost 4 bases and J lost 4 bases. In germline, CDR1 is LGHNA, CDR2 YNFKEQ. CDR3 length: 14 residues. The CDR3 spells CASSLAGDYNEQFF. Here the CDR3 DNA reads TGTGCCAGCAGCCTAGCGGGGGATTACAATGAGCAGTTCTTC.

The chain recombines TRBV27 with TRBJ2-2; no reliable D call. CDR3 size: 13 residues. V was cut by 7 bases and J by 7 bases, with 13 bases left in between. Germline-derived CDR1 and CDR2 are MNHEY and SMNVEV (reference sequence). CDR3 region: CASNAGSNGELFF. The CDR3 nucleotides read TGTGCCAGCAACGCTGGGTCCAACGGGGAGCTGTTTTTT.

This clonotype was seen many times. V gene TRBV20-1 combines with J gene TRBJ2-5; 12 bases align to TRBD2. There are 16 residues in the CDR3. Losses at the gene ends were 0 bases for V and 3 bases for J; bases not matched to a gene: 5. CDR1 DFQATT and CDR2 SNEGSKA come from the germline V gene (reference sequence). The CDR3 region is CSARDGLAGLKETQYF. The CDR3 DNA reads TGCAGTGCTAGAGACGGACTAGCGGGGCTTAAAGAGACCCAGTACTTC.

V is TRBV2 and J is TRBJ2-7; the match to TRBD1 covers 7 bases. The CDR3 runs 14 residues. J was trimmed by 6 bases and V by 2 bases; bases with no gene match: 7. CDR1 and CDR2 (germline): SNHLY, FYNNEI. CDR3 amino acids: CASSERGRGLEQYF. CDR3 coding DNA: TGTGCCAGCAGTGAACGGGGAAGGGGGCTCGAGCAGTACTTC.

This clonotype was detected many times. V is TRBV27 and J is TRBJ2-5, with D tentatively TRBD2 (6 bases). The CDR3 has 14 amino acids. The V end was cut by 6 bases, the J end by 5 bases, with 16 bases between. Germline assignment: CDR1 MNHEY and CDR2 SMNVEV (reference sequence). The CDR3 region has the DNA TGTGCCAGCAGCCGGCGACTTGGAGGGGAGACCCAGTACTTC. This encodes CASSRRLGGETQYF.

This clonotype has only a few counts. The V gene is TRBV29-1, the J gene TRBJ2-3, with a possible D match to TRBD1 (6 bases). The ends were cut back, 5 bases at V and 5 bases at J, with 14 bases in the middle. Germline CDR1 and CDR2: SQVTM and ANQGSEA. The CDR3 is made up of 13 amino acids. CDR3 loop: CSVLRDKGDTQYF. The DNA of the CDR3 is TGCAGCGTTCTCCGGGACAAAGGAGATACGCAGTATTTT.

This clonotype was detected ten times or more. This sequence joins TRBV28 and TRBJ1-3, with TRBD1 identical over 7 bases. The CDR3 is 18 residues long. The V gene end was trimmed by 6 bases and the J gene end by 7 bases; junction bases not matched to a gene: 21. CDR1 is MDHEN, CDR2 SYDVKM, per germline. The CDR3 protein is CASRPSVGGYRRGNTIYF. The CDR3 DNA reads TGTGCCAGCAGGCCTAGTGTAGGGGGCTACCGTCGGGGGAACACCATATATTTT.

In this sample, this clonotype turned up many times. J is TRBJ2-1 and V is TRBV6-1; D may correspond to TRBD1 or TRBD2 (5 bases each). The CDR3 loop spans 15 amino acids. Between the trimmed V and J ends, which lost 7 bases and 7 bases, there was a span of 20 bases. CDR1 MNHNS and CDR2 SASEGT come from the germline V gene. The CDR3 DNA sequence: TGTGCCAGCACCAACGGAGGCAGGGCGAAGAATGAGCAGTTCTTC. Its protein is CASTNGGRAKNEQFF.

The rearrangement uses TRBV7-6 and TRBJ2-5; D call uncertain. The CDR3 has 14 residues. Germline V CDR1 and CDR2: SGHVS, FNYEAQ. Trimming removed 6 bases from V and 2 bases from J, with 13 bases in between. The CDR3 loop is CASSPPGRQETQYF. CDR3 in DNA: TGTGCCAGCAGTCCCCCGGGCCGGCAAGAGACCCAGTACTTC.

This sequence joins TRBV5-5 and TRBJ2-3; D possibly corresponds to TRBD1 (5 bases). CDR1 and CDR2 from the germline V gene are SGHKS and YYEKEE (reference sequence). V was cut by 4 bases and J by 4 bases, with 16 bases left in between. The CDR3 covers 15 residues. The CDR3 is CASSPGHLRADTQYF. The DNA for the CDR3 is TGTGCCAGCAGCCCCGGACACCTACGGGCAGATACGCAGTATTTT.

This clonotype was observed a few times. V is TRBV20-1 and J is TRBJ2-5; D may be TRBD1 or TRBD2 (5 bases each). V was trimmed by 0 bases and J by 4 bases, leaving 15 bases between them. CDR3 length: 15 amino acids. The germline V gene has CDR1 DFQATT and CDR2 SNEGSKA (reference sequence). CDR3 protein: CSARDPGRGGETQYF. The CDR3 DNA is TGCAGTGCTAGAGATCCGGGGCGAGGTGGAGAGACCCAGTACTTC.

The genes are TRBV4-2 and TRBJ2-1; 11 nucleotides line up with TRBD1. The CDR3 has 18 residues. Germline V gene sequence: CDR1 LGHNA, CDR2 YNFKEQ. V dropped 0 bases and J dropped 0; count of bases not matched to a gene: 4. The CDR3 sequence: CASSQDSDRGPSYNEQFF. The CDR3 coding sequence is TGTGCCAGCAGCCAAGATTCGGACAGGGGGCCCTCCTACAATGAGCAGTTCTTC.

V usage is TRBV20-1 and J usage is TRBJ2-7; a possible D gene is TRBD1 (5 bases). The CDR3 is made up of 13 amino acids. Germline CDR1 reads DFQATT; CDR2 reads SNEGSKA (reference sequence). V gave up 3 bases and J gave up 5 bases, with 14 bases separating them. The CDR3 DNA reads TGCAGTGCTAGGTTTCAGGGCCTTGACGAGCAGTACTTC. Translated, it gives CSARFQGLDEQYF.

This chain joins TRBV7-9 and TRBJ1-4, with D perhaps matching TRBD1 (6 bases). The CDR3 totals 15 residues. Between the trimmed V and J ends, which lost 5 bases and 3 bases, there was a span of 13 bases. Germline V gene lookup returns CDR1 SEHNR and CDR2 FQNEAQ (reference sequence). CDR3 bases: TGTGCCAGCAGCCTGGGGGCAGGGGCTAATGAAAAACTGTTTTTT. This encodes CASSLGAGANEKLFF.

At least ten counts were recorded for this clonotype. The chain recombines TRBV27 with TRBJ2-1; 9 positions match TRBD2. The CDR3 extends over 14 amino acids. CDR1 is MNHEY, CDR2 SMNVEV, per germline (reference sequence). V lost 8 bases and J lost 8; bases outside the gene matches: 10. CDR3 residues: CASVAGVIVDEQFF. The CDR3 DNA reads TGTGCCAGCGTAGCGGGGGTTATAGTCGATGAGCAGTTCTTC.

In this sample, this clonotype turned up a few times. This chain connects TRBV24-1 to TRBJ2-6; D not resolved. From germline, CDR1 is KGHDR and CDR2 SFDVKD. Trimming stripped 9 bases from V and 0 bases from J, with 8 bases between. This CDR3 spans 14 amino acids. The CDR3 coding sequence is TGTGCCACCCAAGCCGGCTCTGGGGCCAACGTCCTGACTTTC. It yields the protein CATQAGSGANVLTF.

V is TRBV6-5 and J is TRBJ1-5; D is unresolved. Trimming left V 2 bases short and J 6 bases short, with 11 bases between. The CDR3 covers 14 residues. Germline V CDR1 and CDR2: MNHEY, SVGAGI. This CDR3 reads CASSYLRDFQPQHF. The CDR3 DNA sequence: TGTGCCAGCAGTTACCTGCGGGATTTTCAGCCCCAGCATTTT.

This clonotype came up many times. This chain uses TRBV28 with TRBJ2-3, with 8 bases fitting TRBD1. With 6 bases clipped from V and 4 bases from J, the junction kept 3 bases outside the gene matches. This CDR3 has 13 amino acids. From germline, CDR1 is MDHEN and CDR2 SYDVKM. In DNA form, the CDR3 reads TGTGCCAGCAGGGACAGGGTTGCAGATACGCAGTATTTT. Protein: CASRDRVADTQYF.

A few counts support this clonotype. This chain uses TRBV5-1 with TRBJ2-7; 8 nucleotides align to TRBD1. Looked up from germline, CDR1 is SGHRS and CDR2 is YFSETQ. The trim removed 4 bases at V and 6 bases at J, leaving 6 bases unmatched. The CDR3 sequence is 13 residues long. CDR3 bases: TGCGCCAGCAGCAGGGGACAGGTGGTCGAGCAGTACTTC. Its protein is CASSRGQVVEQYF.

The chain is built from TRBV10-3 and TRBJ1-2; D is uncertain. The germline V gene has CDR1 ENHRY and CDR2 SYGVKD. V was shortened by 11 bases and J by 7 bases, with 17 bases between the two germline ends. The CDR3 length is 12 residues. For the CDR3, the DNA is TGTGCCGTTACGACGCGAGGTGCTGGCTACACCTTC. This translates into CAVTTRGAGYTF.

The chain carries TRBV20-1 and TRBJ2-1, with 14 bases identical to TRBD2. The CDR3 extends over 15 amino acids. The trim removed 6 bases at V and 9 bases at J, leaving 10 bases unmatched. CDR1 is DFQATT and CDR2 is SNEGSKA in the germline V gene (reference sequence). CDR3 residues: CSARTTGLAGGEQFF. CDR3 nucleotide sequence: TGCAGTGCCAGGACCACCGGACTAGCGGGAGGTGAGCAGTTCTTC.

A note on this clonotype: This clone may be a read error of a much larger clone one base away. The chain carries TRBV20-1 and TRBJ2-2; no firm D call. The CDR3 runs to 14 residues. Germline V gene data show CDR1 as DFQATT and CDR2 as SNEGSKA (reference sequence). Trimming stripped 3 bases from V and 6 bases from J, with 14 bases between. The CDR3 sequence is CSASPGRDPGELFF. CDR3 nucleotide sequence: TGCAGTGCTAGTCCAGGACGTGACCCCGGGGAGCTGTTTTTT.

This chain joins TRBV6-2 or TRBV6-3 and TRBJ2-5; possible D gene TRBD1, 6 bases. CDR3 size: 15 residues. The germline V gene has CDR1 MNHEY and CDR2 SVGEGT. The V end lost 5 bases, the J end lost 1 base, and 14 bases lay between the germline ends. The CDR3 is CASSPDLGGQETQYF. The CDR3 region has the DNA TGTGCCAGCAGTCCGGACCTAGGGGGCCAAGAGACCCAGTACTTC.